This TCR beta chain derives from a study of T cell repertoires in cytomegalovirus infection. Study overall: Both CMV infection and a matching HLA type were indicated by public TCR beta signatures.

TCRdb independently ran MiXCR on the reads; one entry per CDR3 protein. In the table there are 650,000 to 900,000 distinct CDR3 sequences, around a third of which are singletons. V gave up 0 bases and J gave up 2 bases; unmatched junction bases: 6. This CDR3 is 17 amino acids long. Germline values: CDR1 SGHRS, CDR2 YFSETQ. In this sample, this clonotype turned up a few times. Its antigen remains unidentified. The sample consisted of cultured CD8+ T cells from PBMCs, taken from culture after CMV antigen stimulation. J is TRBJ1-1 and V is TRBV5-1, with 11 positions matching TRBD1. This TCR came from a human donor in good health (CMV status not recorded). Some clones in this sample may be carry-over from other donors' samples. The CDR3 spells CASSLVGQGVSNTEAFF. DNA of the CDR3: TGCGCCAGCAGCTTGGTGGGACAGGGGGTTTCTAACACTGAAGCTTTCTTT.